This record looks at one TCR beta chain sequence and its context. Antigen unknown. This entry belongs to a study of T cell responses to AZD1222 COVID-19 vaccine. Broader study findings: There were vaccine-associated CD4 TCRs across spike, dominant at 160-218 and 743-854. Mostly white British, mostly female donors; authors suggested clonal diversity may be underestimated. Only five to seven AZD1222 recipients were seropositive at baseline.

Generated by immunoSEQ multiplex PCR, the TCRdb table keeps only in-frame clones and is missing some. The repertoire holds about 75,000 clones, with roughly 84% as singletons. V lost 4 bases, J lost 0 bases, and 16 bases lay in between. In germline, CDR1 is LGHNA, CDR2 YSLEER. This CDR3 has 18 amino acids. The source material was peripheral blood, sampled 28 days after the second AZD1222 dose. The chain joins TRBV4-3 to TRBJ2-6; a possible D gene is TRBD1 (7 bases). The source is an adult who received the AZD1222 COVID-19 vaccine. In DNA form, the CDR3 reads TGCGCCAGCAGCCTTAGGGCAGGGGGGTCCTCTGGGGCCAACGTCCTGACTTTC. Translated: CASSLRAGGSSGANVLTF.